This T cell receptor beta chain stems from a study of OX40 agonist ivuxolimab in advanced cancers. Study as a whole: Those treated in dose escalation had hepatocellular carcinoma, melanoma, renal cell cancer or head and neck cancer.

Study outcomes and limitations: Circulating CD4+ and CD8+ T cells showed clonal expansion by week 6 at 0.1 to 3.0 mg/kg.

A remark on this clone: The antigen is unknown.

Trimming pared 4 bases from V and 4 bases from J, leaving 16 bases between. This CDR3 spans 14 amino acids. CDR1 and CDR2 from the germline V gene are SQVTM and ANQGSEA. TCRdb's table, derived via immunoSEQ multiplex PCR, lists solely in-frame clones and lacks some. The sample has around 13,000 clones; about three quarters are singletons. This receptor was identified in an adult with an advanced solid tumor such as melanoma, head and neck, liver or kidney cancer. The source was CD4+ or CD8+ T cells sorted from blood, collected in a trial of the OX40 agonist ivuxolimab. The chain combines TRBV29-1 with TRBJ2-5, with D unresolved. CDR3 coding DNA: TGCAGCGTTGTCCTAGGTAGAGAATCAGAGACCCAGTACTTC. This encodes CSVVLGRESETQYF.